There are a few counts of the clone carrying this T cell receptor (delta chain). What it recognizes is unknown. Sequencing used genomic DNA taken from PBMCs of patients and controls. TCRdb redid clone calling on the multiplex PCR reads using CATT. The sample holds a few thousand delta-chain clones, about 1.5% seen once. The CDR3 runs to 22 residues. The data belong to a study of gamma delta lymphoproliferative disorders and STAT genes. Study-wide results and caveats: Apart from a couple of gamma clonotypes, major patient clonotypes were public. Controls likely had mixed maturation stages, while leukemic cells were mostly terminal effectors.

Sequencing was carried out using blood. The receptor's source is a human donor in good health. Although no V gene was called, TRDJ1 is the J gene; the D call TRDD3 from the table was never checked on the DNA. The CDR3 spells CASLCLPTWGQITVRMTDKLIF. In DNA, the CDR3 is TGTGCTTCATTGTGCCTTCCTACCTGGGGTCAAATAACCGTACGGATGACCGATAAACTCATCTTT.